This is a list of T cell receptor beta chains from one sample in a study of shared clonotypes between healthy human individuals. Assay: immunoSEQ multiplex PCR; the TCRdb copy retains only in-frame clones and omits some. The sample consists of around 2.5 million clones, more than 85% of them appearing once. The sequencing sample was made of naive CD4+ T cells from PBMCs. The receptors shown here come from a man aged 18 to 35 in good health. Some clones in this sample may be carry-over from other donors' samples. CDR3s include the opening cysteine and the closing phenylalanine or tryptophan.

j_call,v_call,cdr3_aa
TRBJ2-6,TRBV5-4,CASSYSTPTSGSPGANVLTF
TRBJ2-1,TRBV28,CASSDKDRALLREQFF
TRBJ2-1,TRBV5-4,CASSLQGASYNEQFF
TRBJ2-5,TRBV27,CASRGLGQGAGETQYF
TRBJ2-3,TRBV2,CASSDRGRTQYF
TRBJ2-7,TRBV5-1,CASSPLGTSYEQYF
TRBJ1-2,TRBV19,CASSILQGAVEGYTF
TRBJ1-2,TRBV2,CASSEEQGYGYTF
TRBJ2-1,TRBV28,CASSDAPVLSNEQFF
TRBJ2-7,TRBV28,CASIGATRSNYEQYF
TRBJ2-3,TRBV14,CASSQVRGLKGRDTQYF
TRBJ2-2,TRBV28,CASSFSGLARSSGELFF
TRBJ2-2,TRBV6-1,CASSERTGGPGELFF
TRBJ2-2,TRBV19,CASTTKGGELFF
TRBJ1-2,TRBV10-1,CASSPGQGGRGYTF
TRBJ1-2,TRBV27,CASKPDRGYNYGYTF
TRBJ1-2,TRBV28,CASSDVGYGYTF
TRBJ2-5,TRBV28,CASSPWAQETQYF
TRBJ2-1,TRBV9,CASSVAGGAVAGPYNEQFF
TRBJ1-5,TRBV5-3,CARRGRANQPQHF
TRBJ1-5,TRBV7-9,CASSLGGGNQPQHF
TRBJ1-1,TRBV28,CASRPSGAATEAFF
TRBJ2-7,TRBV6-1,CASSVRRDLLPREQYF
TRBJ2-5,TRBV27,CASSFKVGETQYF
TRBJ1-2,TRBV28,CASSLSGGSGYTF
TRBJ1-1,TRBV6-5,CASRGNTEAFF
TRBJ2-3,TRBV7-8,CASSLAPGGSLQDTQYF
TRBJ2-7,TRBV5-4,CASSLAAGTGSYEQYF
TRBJ2-1,TRBV27,CASSFRSGRASREQFF
TRBJ2-2,TRBV6-5,CASSDRGAGELFF
TRBJ2-2,TRBV5-1,CASSLTGTNTGELFF
TRBJ2-3,TRBV7-6,CASSLAPPGQWTDTQYF
TRBJ1-2,TRBV6-5,CASIELDRGGYTF
TRBJ2-5,TRBV7-8,CASSMGLSPQETQYF
TRBJ2-5,TRBV28,CASKSAGGHRRDF